The clone carrying this TCR beta chain was found a few times. TCRdb fed the 5' RACE reads into MiXCR, producing one record per CDR3 protein. This table holds approximately 240,000 distinct CDR3 sequences, more than 3.5% found once. J was trimmed by 0 bases and V by 0 bases; bases with no gene match: 7. Germline CDR1 and CDR2: DFQATT and SNEGSKA (reference sequence). This CDR3 has 17 residues. The data were obtained in a study of T cells after yellow fever vaccination. Specimen: PBMCs, collected 15 days after the yellow fever booster vaccination. This chain links TRBV20-1 with TRBJ2-1; 8 bases agree with TRBD2. This receptor was taken from a man between 18 and 29 years old who received the YFV17D yellow fever vaccine. CDR3 coding DNA: TGCAGTGCTAGAGACTTCATAGCGGGGCGCTCCTACAATGAGCAGTTCTTC. Translation: CSARDFIAGRSYNEQFF.